One T cell receptor beta chain is described in this entry. The clone's antigen remains unknown. Base qualities are not recorded, but no much larger clone differs from it by a single base. The germline V gene specifies SGHVS as CDR1 and FQNEAQ as CDR2. Reading from cysteine to phenylalanine, the CDR3 counts 14 amino acids. The kept DNA is CDR3 alone, 42 bases in frame from the first base. Trimmed from V: 5 bases; trimmed from J: 7 bases; junction bases lacking a gene match: 9. The data were taken from a study of cytomegalovirus exposure and HLA in healthy donors (dated by TCRdb to about 2017). About the full investigation: An earlier analysis of 587 of the donors reported 276 Gb of sequence data and 117 million unique TCR beta sequences obtained from about 179 million T cells. An earlier analysis of approximately 500 of the donors applied high-throughput TCR beta sequencing to assess whether each TCR beta V gene segment acted as functional or pseudogenic. All discovery cohort repertoires had been generated using a single sequencing platform. Of the roughly 400 genotyped donors, about 84% fell in the genetic ancestry cluster associated with self-reported Caucasian donors. Among under 450 genotyped donors of the cohort, an average of 235,054 unique TCR beta nucleotide sequences were sequenced per donor, around 18% of them non-productive. The aim of the study was to test whether cataloging public T cell receptors could identify signatures of past pathogen exposure. High-throughput TCR immunosequencing, statistical association of individual TCRs with disease status, and machine learning were combined to predict cytomegalovirus infection status. Roughly 5 DR-DQ haplotypes were treated as single units for association and clustering because of strong linkage in the cohort. HLA typing included class I and class II loci at four-digit resolution. In a later analysis, previously published TCR beta repertoires from 550 to 700 donors were re-analyzed and high-resolution HLA genotyping was added so that TCR occurrence patterns could be studied. Alongside the repertoire data, information on donor age, sex, ethnicity and CMV serostatus was compiled. Genome-wide SNP genotypes for about 60% of the roughly 670 donors were used in a later genetic analysis, which treated that subset as a discovery cohort. In addition to the first cohort of 666 subjects, a separate validation cohort of 130 or so different subjects was used. The study profiled the T cell repertoires of 666 subjects by immunosequencing and related them to cytomegalovirus serostatus. The number of donors typed differed by locus, with roughly 629-640 for A, B, C, DRB1 and DQB1, around 520 for DQA1, 600 to 610 for DPA1, and some 450 for DPB1. In the later analysis, no new phenotypic data were used to find candidate immune exposures; instead, reliance was placed on TCR beta sequences and their occurrence across donors. Approximately 310 gigabases of sequencing data and 70 million to 85 million unique TCR sequences were included in an early release covering 550 to 800 HLA-typed donors. Results and caveats for the whole study, not just this receptor: In this cohort, only TCR beta chains were sequenced, and detectable features were limited by the absence of alpha or paired-chain data. According to the authors, the approach could potentially be generalized to other disease states and immunological phenotypes. The presence/absence analyses assumed that sequencing depth was roughly uniform across donors, and that assumption may not be true. When HLA alleles, especially DR and DQ, strongly co-occurred, attributing TCR associations to individual alleles was difficult. A later analysis found that TCR association rates varied across HLA loci, with DRB1 alleles showing the most associated TCRs and HLA-C alleles the fewest. Compared with equally common non-associated chains, HLA-associated TCR beta chains in a later analysis were more clonally expanded and had lower generation probabilities. For the cohort, immune exposure information was limited to CMV serostatus. An earlier analysis of 450 to 750 of the donors showed that most TCR beta V segments appeared in productive rearrangements either about 90% or about 30% of the time, which broadly matched IMGT annotations. According to a later analysis, most CMV-associated TCR beta chains appeared to be HLA-restricted, and the HLA associations seemed to be driven largely by CMV exposure. Correlated functional status among segregating V segments might be attributable to linkage disequilibrium, but an unknown experimental factor could not be ruled out. In a later genetic analysis, a missense DCLRE1C variant was associated with V-gene and J-gene trimming of TCR beta chains, and the association was replicated in an independent cohort. Cytomegalovirus status was reported to be diagnosed by the classifier with high specificity and sensitivity in both the original and validation cohorts. A further reported finding was that TCR beta sequences accurately predicted the HLA-A and HLA-B alleles for most subjects in the first cohort. A few of the identified cytomegalovirus-associated TCR beta chains were confirmed in vitro to be specific for cytomegalovirus antigens. In a later analysis, 15,000 to 20,000 TCR beta sequences were associated with specific HLA alleles at a false discovery rate of 0.05. Because the 87-base-pair reads could not distinguish some IMGT-functional V segments, including TRBV6-2 and TRBV6-3, those segments were excluded. A later analysis reported that several top co-occurrence clusters appeared linked to parvovirus B19, influenza, CMV and Epstein-Barr virus. Because HLA typing was unavailable for some donors at each locus, only the typed subset was used in association tests. The study listed 164 TCR beta chains as associated with cytomegalovirus. Compared with the roughly 720-donor mean, donors in an Asian-associated ancestry cluster had fewer N-insertions in productive TCRs, according to a later genetic analysis. Most TCR sequences were observed very rarely across donors, whereas some public TCRs were present in many individuals. Because counts were too low, about 17 rarely observed V segments, including chromosome 9 orphons, were excluded from the earlier analysis of a few hundred of the donors. A cluster of highly shared sequence variants was judged likely to be a technical artifact of the sequencing pipeline.

The cohort consisted of more than 650 healthy bone marrow donors. Cohort members were all nominally healthy when sampled, although unrecorded immune exposures were likely present. The donor was CMV seropositive and belonged to the group of more than 250 seropositive cohort members. A peripheral blood sample was provided by each donor, and peripheral blood mononuclear cells were used for TCR beta sequencing. Genomic DNA extraction from the blood cell samples was performed with the Qiagen DNeasy Blood Extraction Kit. Preparation of the library involved the immunoSEQ multiplex PCR assay. A mixture of 60 forward primers for TCR Vbeta segments and 13 reverse primers for TCR Jbeta segments was used in the multiplex PCR. A multiplex PCR assay on genomic DNA amplified the CDR3 region of rearranged TCR beta genes. The Illumina HiSeq System was used to sequence the amplified TCR beta libraries as 87-base-pair reads. As for the original processing: Across the 600 to 700 repertoires, a later analysis counted approximately 75 million unique TCR beta chains, roughly 11 million of which were shared by at least two donors. To remove PCR and sequencing errors, raw reads were error-corrected and collapsed into unique sequences using a nearest-neighbor algorithm that merged closely related sequences. CDR3 sequences were aligned to IMGT reference sequences to assign V, D and J gene segments. For a sequence to be retained, a match of at least six nucleotides to both a V gene segment and a J gene segment was required. Rearrangements were classified as productive when the CDR3 lacked stop codons and remained in frame with V and J, and all other rearrangements were classified as non-productive. Following IMGT convention, CDR3 was defined as the stretch from the second conserved V-encoded cysteine to the conserved J-encoded phenylalanine. Sequences without an unambiguous match to a single V gene segment were excluded from the earlier analysis of about 640 of the donors. In an earlier analysis of about 590 of the donors, a V segment was called functional when productive rearrangements were above 56.7%, and segregating when the standard deviation between donors exceeded 5%. A statistical classification framework was developed to diagnose cytomegalovirus status using the catalog of TCR beta chain sequences. In a later analysis, TCR nucleotide sequences were compared against IMGT/GENE-DB human TR gene sequences so that V and J genes could be assigned. In a later analysis, CDR3 sequences and most-parsimonious VDJ recombination scenarios were assigned using the TCRdist pipeline. In a later analysis, each TCR beta chain was defined by its CDR3 amino acid sequence together with its V-gene family, and reads lacking a unique V-gene family were excluded. A later analysis removed 550 to 700 highly shared, low-generation-probability nucleotide sequences to deal with suspected cross-contamination and a sequencing artifact. For each public chain, a later analysis derived a clonal expansion index from normalized ranks of inferred template counts within each repertoire. A later analysis computed generation probabilities with a VDJ recombination model fitted to out-of-frame rearrangements, and checked the results against IGoR. A later analysis scored TCR-TCR, TCR-HLA and TCR-CMV co-occurrence with hypergeometric tests, applying a repertoire-size bias correction to TCR pairs. A later analysis estimated false discovery rates by permuting HLA or CMV assignments 20 times. A later analysis grouped co-occurring TCRs with DBSCAN, adding TCRdist sequence similarity when clustering within HLA-allele-positive subsets. Repertoires with fewer than 30,000 or more than 120,000 public chains, plus five repertoires with anomalous nucleotide sharing, were excluded from co-occurrence clustering. In its TCRdb copy, this immuneACCESS table keeps in-frame sequences only and misses some clones. Where compared with another copy, unresolved V genes explain less than half of these, and the others have no known cause. V, J and clone size derive from that table, while D and trimming were established from the DNA sequence. The sample has roughly 120,000 clones on record, about three quarters of them singletons. In total, the top ten clones hold less than 3.5% of the sample.

The TCR comes from a woman in her thirties or forties in good health and CMV-seropositive. The chain employs TRBV7-8 and TRBJ2-7, and 9 junctional nucleotides match TRBD1. Sequencing was carried out using PBMCs. The CDR3 protein sequence reads: CASSLDRGPGEQYF. The DNA sequence is TGTGCCAGCAGCCTGGACAGGGGCCCTGGGGAGCAGTACTTC. Where the CDR3 stops, the reference TRBV7-8 and TRBJ2-7 genes take over; the full variable domain is GAGVSQSPRYKVAKRGQDVALRCDPISGHVSLFWYQQALGQGPEFLTYFQNEAQLDKSGLPSDRFFAERPEGSVSTLKIQRTQQEDSAVYLCASSLDRGPGEQYFGPGTRLTVT.